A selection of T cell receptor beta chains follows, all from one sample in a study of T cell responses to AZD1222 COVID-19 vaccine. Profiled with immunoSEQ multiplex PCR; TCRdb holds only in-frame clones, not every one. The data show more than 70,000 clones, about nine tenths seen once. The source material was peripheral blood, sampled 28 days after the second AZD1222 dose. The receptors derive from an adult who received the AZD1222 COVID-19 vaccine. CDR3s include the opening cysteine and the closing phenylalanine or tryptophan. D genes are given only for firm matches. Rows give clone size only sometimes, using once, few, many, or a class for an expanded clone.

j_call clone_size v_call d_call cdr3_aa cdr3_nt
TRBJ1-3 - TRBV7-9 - CASSLVSLTKGTIYF TGTGCCAGCAGCTTAGTGAGTTTGACGAAAGGGACCATATATTTT
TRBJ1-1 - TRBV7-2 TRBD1 CASSPSGTGRTEAFF TGTGCCAGCAGCCCATCCGGGACAGGGCGAACTGAAGCTTTCTTT
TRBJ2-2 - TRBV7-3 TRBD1 CASSLPGQAGTSGELFF TGTGCCAGCAGCTTGCCCGGACAGGCGGGTACATCCGGGGAGCTGTTTTTT
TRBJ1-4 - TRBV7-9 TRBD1 CASSGTGQGKEKLFF TGTGCCAGCAGCGGCACGGGACAGGGGAAGGAAAAACTGTTTTTT
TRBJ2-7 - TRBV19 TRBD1 CASSTGTGEQYF TGTGCCAGTAGTACCGGGACAGGGGAGCAGTACTTC
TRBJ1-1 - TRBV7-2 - CASSPEMVGTEAFF TGTGCCAGCAGTCCAGAGATGGTAGGCACTGAAGCTTTCTTT
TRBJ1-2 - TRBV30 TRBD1 CAHAGTGKMQGDGYTF TGTGCCCACGCCGGGACAGGGAAAATGCAGGGTGATGGCTACACCTTC
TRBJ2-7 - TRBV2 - CASSATETYEQYF TGTGCCAGCAGTGCAACGGAGACCTACGAGCAGTACTTC
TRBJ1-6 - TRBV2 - CASSGQPNSPLHF TGTGCCAGCAGCGGACAGCCTAATTCACCCCTCCACTTT
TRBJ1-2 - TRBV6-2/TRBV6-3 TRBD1 CASSSAQGQGFNYGYTF TGTGCCAGCAGTTCCGCCCAAGGACAGGGATTTAACTATGGCTACACCTTC
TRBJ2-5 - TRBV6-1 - CASSEAKSSTSTETQYF TGTGCCAGCAGTGAAGCCAAGAGCTCCACCTCCACAGAGACCCAGTACTTC
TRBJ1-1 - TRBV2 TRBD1 CATGQGMNTEAFF TGTGCCACGGGACAGGGGATGAACACTGAAGCTTTCTTT
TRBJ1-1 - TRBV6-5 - CASSPEYSGTEAFF TGTGCCAGCAGTCCAGAGTACTCCGGAACTGAAGCTTTCTTT
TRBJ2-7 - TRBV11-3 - CASSLVSGEQYF TGTGCCAGCAGCTTAGTATCTGGCGAGCAGTACTTC
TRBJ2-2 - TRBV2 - CASKWQMNTGELFF TGTGCCAGCAAATGGCAGATGAACACCGGGGAGCTGTTTTTT
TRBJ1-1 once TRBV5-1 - CASSLLNPATEAFF TGCGCCAGCAGCTTACTCAATCCAGCCACTGAAGCTTTCTTT
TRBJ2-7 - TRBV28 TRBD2 CASSFPGLAGAWEQYF TGTGCCAGCAGTTTTCCCGGACTAGCGGGAGCTTGGGAGCAGTACTTC
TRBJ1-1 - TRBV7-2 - CASSLGNRNTEAFF TGTGCCAGCAGCTTAGGAAACAGGAACACTGAAGCTTTCTTT
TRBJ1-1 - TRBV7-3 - CASSLQGFNTEAFF TGTGCCAGCAGCTTACAGGGCTTCAACACTGAAGCTTTCTTT